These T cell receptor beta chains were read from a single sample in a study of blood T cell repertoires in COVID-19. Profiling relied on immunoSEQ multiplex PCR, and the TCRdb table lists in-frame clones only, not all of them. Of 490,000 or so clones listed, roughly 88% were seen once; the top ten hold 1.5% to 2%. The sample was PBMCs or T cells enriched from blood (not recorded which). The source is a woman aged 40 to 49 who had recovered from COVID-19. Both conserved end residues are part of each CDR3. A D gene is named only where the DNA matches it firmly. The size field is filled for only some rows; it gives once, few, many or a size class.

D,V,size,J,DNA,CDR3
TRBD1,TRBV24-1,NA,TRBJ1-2,TGTGCCACCAGTGATTTCGACAGGGAAGATGGCTACACCTTC,CATSDFDREDGYTF
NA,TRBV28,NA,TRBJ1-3,TGTGCCAGCAGTTCCGAACGGGATGGAAACACCATATATTTT,CASSSERDGNTIYF
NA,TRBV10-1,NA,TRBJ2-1,TGCGCCAGCAGTGAGTCTGACAGAAATGAGCAGTTCTTC,CASSESDRNEQFF
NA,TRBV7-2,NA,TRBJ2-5,TGTGCCAGCAGCCCAACTAGTTACCGGGAGACCCAGTACTTC,CASSPTSYRETQYF
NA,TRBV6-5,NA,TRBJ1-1,TGTGCCAGCAGTCAGCAAAGGGGTACCAAGGCTTTCTTT,CASSQQRGTKAFF
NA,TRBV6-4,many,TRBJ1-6,TGTGCCAGCTCTAAGGGGGGGGCGCGGTCACCCCTCCACTTT,CASSKGGARSPLHF
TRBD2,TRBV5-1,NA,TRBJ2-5,TGCGCCAGCAGCTTGGCGGCTAGCGGGAGTGAGACCCAGTACTTC,CASSLAASGSETQYF
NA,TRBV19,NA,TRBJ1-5,TGTGCCAGTAGTATATTATTTAGCAATCAGCCCCAGCATTTT,CASSILFSNQPQHF
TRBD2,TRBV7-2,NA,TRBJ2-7,TGTGCCAGCAGCTTAGGACCTAGCGGGAGTTACGAGCAGTACTTC,CASSLGPSGSYEQYF
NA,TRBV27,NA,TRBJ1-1,TGTGCCAGCAGTTTACAGGGCCCTCGTGGTGAAGCTTTCTTT,CASSLQGPRGEAFF